This TCR beta chain derives from a study of blood T cell repertoires in COVID-19. As for the study in general: Samples representing acute and convalescent COVID-19 were sourced from the United States, Italy and Spain. Sources were T cells, B-cell-depleted T cells, or PBMCs; the material itself was cDNA or gDNA.

Per the original data handling: The assay estimated nucleated cells by amplifying reference gene primers. TCRdb's table, derived via immunoSEQ multiplex PCR, lists solely in-frame clones and lacks some. V and J calls and clone size are as listed in that table; D and trimming were resolved from the DNA. This table holds under 250,000 clones, roughly 81% found once. Trimming pared 6 bases from V and 4 bases from J, leaving 10 bases between. The CDR3 covers 12 residues. CDR1 SQVTM and CDR2 ANQGSEA come from the germline V gene. The receptor's source is a woman between 45 and 60 years old with active or convalescent COVID-19. Sequenced: peripheral blood. The rearrangement links TRBV29-1 to TRBJ1-5, with D perhaps matching TRBD1 (6 bases). CDR3 amino acids: CSVGGRNQPQHF. The CDR3 DNA reads as TGCAGCGTCGGGGGGCGGAATCAGCCCCAGCATTTT.